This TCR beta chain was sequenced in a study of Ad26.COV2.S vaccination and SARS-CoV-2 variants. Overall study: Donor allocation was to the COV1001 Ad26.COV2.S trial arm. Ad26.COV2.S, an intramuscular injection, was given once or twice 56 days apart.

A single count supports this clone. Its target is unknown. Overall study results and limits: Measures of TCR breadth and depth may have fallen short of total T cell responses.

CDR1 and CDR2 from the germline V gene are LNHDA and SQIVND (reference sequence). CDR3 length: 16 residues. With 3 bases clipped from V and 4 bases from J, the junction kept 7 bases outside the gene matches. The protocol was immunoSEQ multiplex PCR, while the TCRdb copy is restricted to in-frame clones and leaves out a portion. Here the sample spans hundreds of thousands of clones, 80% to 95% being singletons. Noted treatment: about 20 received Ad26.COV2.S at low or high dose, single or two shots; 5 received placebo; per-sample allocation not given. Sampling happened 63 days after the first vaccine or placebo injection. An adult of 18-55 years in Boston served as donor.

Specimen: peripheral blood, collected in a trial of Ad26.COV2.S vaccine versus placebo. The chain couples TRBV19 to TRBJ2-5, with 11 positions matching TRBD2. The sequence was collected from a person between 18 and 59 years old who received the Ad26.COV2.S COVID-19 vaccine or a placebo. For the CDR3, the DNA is TGTGCCAGTAGTATGGGGACTAGCGGTAGGGGAGAGACCCAGTACTTC. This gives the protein CASSMGTSGRGETQYF. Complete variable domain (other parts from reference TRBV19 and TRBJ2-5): DGGITQSPKYLFRKEGQNVTLSCEQNLNHDAMYWYRQDPGQGLRLIYYSQIVNDFQKGDIAEGYSVSREKKESFPLTVTSAQKNPTAFYLCASSMGTSGRGETQYFGPGTRLLVL.